This TCR beta chain emerged from a study of T cells in Graves' hyperthyroidism and ophthalmopathy. TCR beta CDR3 region amplification was performed from RNA transcripts. Carried out on the TCR CDR3, a first-round RT-PCR used the HTBI primer set. TCRdb reprocessed the multiplex PCR reads via MiXCR and lists one record per CDR3 protein. Of 600,000 to 650,000 distinct CDR3 sequences in the sample, around 16% were seen once. This clonotype was observed many times. Germline CDR1 is KGHSH and CDR2 is LQKENI. The V and J ends lost 3 bases and 6 bases respectively, with 12 bases between them. The CDR3 is 13 residues long.

The rearrangement uses TRBV18 and TRBJ2-7; no definite D call. This TCR was sampled from a woman aged 25 to 39 with Graves' hyperthyroidism. Source material: blood. The CDR3 reads CASSPASSGEQYF. Here the CDR3 DNA reads TGTGCCAGCTCACCCGCATCCTCCGGCGAGCAGTACTTC. Full variable domain (outside the CDR3, taken from reference TRBV18 and TRBJ2-7): NAGVMQNPRHLVRRRGQEARLRCSPMKGHSHVYWYRQLPEEGLKFMVYLQKENIIDESGMPKERFSAEFPKEGPSILRIQQVVRGDSAAYFCASSPASSGEQYFGPGTRLTVT.